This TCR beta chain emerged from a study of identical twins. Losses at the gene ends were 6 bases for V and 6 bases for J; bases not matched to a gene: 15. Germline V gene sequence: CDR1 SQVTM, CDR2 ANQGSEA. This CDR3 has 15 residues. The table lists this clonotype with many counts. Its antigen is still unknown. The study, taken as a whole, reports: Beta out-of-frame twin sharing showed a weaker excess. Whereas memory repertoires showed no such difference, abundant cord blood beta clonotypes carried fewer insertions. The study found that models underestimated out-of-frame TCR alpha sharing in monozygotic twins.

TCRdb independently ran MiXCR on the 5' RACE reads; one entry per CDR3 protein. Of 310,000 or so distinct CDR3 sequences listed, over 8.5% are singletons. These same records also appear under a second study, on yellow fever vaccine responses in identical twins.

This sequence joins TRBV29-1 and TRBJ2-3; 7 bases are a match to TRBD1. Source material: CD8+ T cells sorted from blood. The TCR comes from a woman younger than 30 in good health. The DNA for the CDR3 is TGCAGCGTGAAACCGGGACAGCCTAGGTGGGATACGCAGTATTTT. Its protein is CSVKPGQPRWDTQYF.